Below, 19 T cell receptor beta chains from the same sample are listed, as sequenced in a study of cytomegalovirus exposure and HLA in healthy donors. Both 60 Vbeta primers and 13 Jbeta primers went into the PCR. Repertoires were generated with immunoSEQ multiplex PCR, while TCRdb's copy carries only in-frame clones and drops some. This table has 100,000 to 150,000 clones, over 70% appearing once. The sample taken for sequencing was PBMCs. Source of these receptors: a young woman in good health and CMV-seronegative.

J is TRBJ2-1 and V is TRBV2; D possibly corresponds to TRBD2 (6 bases). Germline lookup yields CDR1 SNHLY and CDR2 FYNNEI. V dropped 6 bases and J dropped 4 bases, with 13 bases sitting between them. The CDR3 consists of 14 residues. CDR3 sequence reads: CASSGGGVYNEQFF. For the CDR3, the DNA is TGTGCCAGCAGCGGGGGTGGGGTGTACAATGAGCAGTTCTTC. Using reference TRBV2 and TRBJ2-1 for the parts outside the CDR3, the full variable domain is EPEVTQTPSHQVTQMGQEVILRCVPISNHLYFYWYRQILGQKVEFLVSFYNNEISEKSEIFDDQFSVERPDGSNFTLKIRSTKLEDSAMYFCASSGGGVYNEQFFGPGTRLTVL.

The chain is built from TRBV27 and TRBJ2-5, with 8 nucleotides matching TRBD2. With V trimmed by 10 bases and J by 2 bases, 12 bases remained unmatched. The CDR3 covers 15 residues. CDR1 MNHEY and CDR2 SMNVEV come from the germline V gene (reference sequence). CDR3 in DNA: TGTGCCACAAAGGGATTAGCGGGACTTCAAGAGACCCAGTACTTC. It encodes CATKGLAGLQETQYF.

This clone has only one observation. CDR3 residues: CASSLGRGDGSGNTIYF. The CDR3 DNA reads TGTGCCAGCAGCTTAGGCAGGGGCGACGGTTCTGGAAACACCATATATTTT. The V call is TRBV7-9, the J call TRBJ1-3; tentatively, D is TRBD1 (6 bases). The V gene lost 1 base and the J gene lost 1 base, with 14 bases spanning the gap. CDR3 length: 17 residues. Germline-derived CDR1 and CDR2 are SEHNR and FQNEAQ (reference sequence).

Comments on this clone: The junction departs from germline at one end; a sequencing error may be responsible. V and J are TRBV27 and TRBJ2-4; D possibly corresponds to TRBD2 (5 bases). The CDR3 sequence is 16 residues long. The V gene's germline CDR1 is MNHEY and CDR2 SMNVEV (reference sequence). CDR3 DNA: TGTGCCAGCAGTTTTAAGGCAGCTCTAGCCAAAAACAGTCAGTACTTC. It yields the protein CASSFKAALAKNSQYF.

As DNA, the CDR3 is TGTGCCAGCAGCTTAGATTTTAACTTTTTCGTCGGGGAGCTGTTTTTT. Its translation is CASSLDFNFFVGELFF. This chain joins TRBV11-2 and TRBJ2-2; no reliable D call. CDR1 SGHAT and CDR2 FQNNGV come from the germline V gene. The CDR3 loop spans 16 amino acids. The ends were cut back, 0 bases at V and 7 bases at J, with 15 bases in the middle.

J is TRBJ1-3 and V is TRBV9, with 8 bases fitting TRBD1. The CDR3 has 18 amino acids. The germline V gene encodes CDR1 SGDLS and CDR2 YYNGEE. With V trimmed by 2 bases and J by 1 base, 11 bases remained unmatched. DNA for the CDR3: TGTGCCAGCAGCGTGGATGCAGGGGGCGCTTCGTCTGGAAACACCATATATTTT. It is translated as CASSVDAGGASSGNTIYF.

This chain connects TRBV6-4 to TRBJ2-2; 13 nucleotides align to TRBD2. Germline values: CDR1 MRHNA, CDR2 SNTAGT. The CDR3 contains 19 residues. V trimming: 8 bases; J trimming: 5 bases; junction bases outside the gene matches: 17. The CDR3 is CASRRIAGTSGIGTGELFF. The CDR3 DNA reads TGTGCCAGCCGGCGAATTGCCGGGACTAGCGGGATTGGGACCGGGGAGCTGTTTTTT.

The chain uses TRBV10-3 and TRBJ1-2; 7 bases align to TRBD1. The CDR3 has 15 residues. Trimming at V came to 4 bases and at J to 7 bases, leaving 12 bases not matched to a gene. Germline V gene lookup returns CDR1 ENHRY and CDR2 SYGVKD. CDR3 region: CAISVDRDNQGGYTF. The DNA for the CDR3 is TGTGCCATCAGTGTTGACAGGGATAATCAGGGTGGCTACACCTTC.

This rearrangement joins TRBV6-1 to TRBJ1-2, with D uncertain. Trimming left V 4 bases short and J 4 bases short, with 10 bases between. CDR1 and CDR2 (germline): MNHNS, SASEGT. This CDR3 is built from 13 residues. CDR3 in DNA: TGTGCCAGCAGTGTCGAGTTCCCCTATGGCTACACCTTC. It codes for CASSVEFPYGYTF.

The table lists this clone with a few counts. The rearrangement links TRBV9 to TRBJ1-1; 7 nucleotides line up with TRBD1. CDR1 is SGDLS and CDR2 is YYNGEE in the germline V gene. This CDR3 has 15 residues. V gave up 4 bases and J gave up 0 bases; unmatched junction bases: 6. The CDR3 nucleotides are TGTGCCAGCAGCCCCAGACAGGGCCTGAACACTGAAGCTTTCTTT. This codes for CASSPRQGLNTEAFF.

This clone was seen only a few times. This rearrangement joins TRBV18 to TRBJ2-7, with D hard to call. The CDR3 is 15 residues long. Germline CDR1 reads KGHSH; CDR2 reads LQKENI. Trimming removed 2 bases at V and 3 bases at J, with 14 bases between. CDR3 DNA: TGTGCCAGCTCACCAATCACCGGGTCTAGCTACGAGCAGTACTTC. Residues: CASSPITGSSYEQYF.

Details on this clone: A read error may account for a junction end that differs from germline. The chain uses TRBV5-1 and TRBJ2-6; D is perhaps TRBD1 (5 bases). Germline V gene lookup returns CDR1 SGHRS and CDR2 YFSETQ. CDR3 size: 19 residues. CDR3 coding DNA: TGCGCCAGCAGCTTGCGCCCCCAAGGGGCGCCCTCTGGGGCCAACGGCCTGACTTTC. This sequence encodes CASSLRPQGAPSGANGLTF.

In its sample, this clone was seen a few times. The chain couples TRBV29-1 to TRBJ2-1; possible D gene TRBD2, 7 bases. In germline, CDR1 is SQVTM, CDR2 ANQGSEA. The CDR3 has 16 amino acids. V was shortened by 3 bases and J by 1 base, with 16 bases between the two germline ends. Here the CDR3 reads CSVDHGGLLSYNEQFF. CDR3 bases: TGCAGCGTTGATCACGGGGGGCTTCTGTCCTACAATGAGCAGTTCTTC.

V and J are TRBV2 and TRBJ2-5; a possible D gene is TRBD1 (5 bases). There are 16 residues in the CDR3. V gave up 5 bases and J gave up 2 bases, with 18 bases separating them. Germline lookup yields CDR1 SNHLY and CDR2 FYNNEI. The CDR3 is CASSLQGVGRQETQYF. The CDR3 DNA sequence: TGTGCCAGCAGTCTGCAGGGTGTGGGTAGGCAAGAGACCCAGTACTTC.

This clone turned up a few times. This sequence joins TRBV4-3 and TRBJ2-4; perhaps TRBD2 as D (5 bases). The CDR3 contains 13 residues. CDR1 and CDR2 from the germline V gene are LGHNA and YSLEER. The V end was cut by 4 bases, the J end by 9 bases, with 13 bases between. The CDR3 protein is CASSPKEAGIQYF. As DNA, the CDR3 is TGCGCCAGCAGCCCGAAAGAGGCGGGCATTCAGTACTTC.

V is TRBV5-6 and J is TRBJ1-1; 8 bases agree with TRBD1. Germline CDR1 and CDR2: SGHDT and YYEEEE. The CDR3 extends over 14 amino acids. Trimming took 5 bases from V and 4 from J; bases not matched to a gene: 7. The CDR3 loop is CASSLRGPGTEAFF. As DNA, the CDR3 is TGTGCCAGCAGTCTCAGGGGGCCGGGCACTGAAGCTTTCTTT.

This chain connects TRBV27 to TRBJ2-3, with 16 bases aligning to TRBD2. The CDR3 contains 19 residues. Germline V CDR1 and CDR2: MNHEY, SMNVEV (reference sequence). After removal of 5 bases from V and 4 bases from J, the junction contained 12 bases not matched to a gene. The CDR3 sequence is CASSLYPGLAGGPSDTQYF. CDR3 sequence (DNA): TGTGCCAGCAGTCTATATCCGGGACTAGCGGGAGGGCCATCAGATACGCAGTATTTT.

The V and J genes are TRBV6-6 and TRBJ2-7, with 8 bases identical to TRBD1. This CDR3 region has 14 residues. The J segment lost 3 bases and the V segment lost 6 bases, leaving 7 bases of the junction unmatched. In germline, CDR1 is MNHNY, CDR2 SVGAGI (reference sequence). The DNA of the CDR3 is TGTGCCAGCAGGCCAACAACAGGGGGCTACGAGCAGTACTTC. This gives the protein CASRPTTGGYEQYF.

The gene calls are TRBV7-9 and TRBJ1-5; possible D gene TRBD1, 6 bases. Germline CDR1 SEHNR, CDR2 FQNEAQ (reference sequence). The CDR3 runs to 14 residues. V lost 0 bases and J 3 bases, leaving 6 bases between the germline ends. Here the CDR3 reads CASSLAGANQPQHF. As DNA, the CDR3 is TGTGCCAGCAGCTTAGCGGGGGCCAATCAGCCCCAGCATTTT.